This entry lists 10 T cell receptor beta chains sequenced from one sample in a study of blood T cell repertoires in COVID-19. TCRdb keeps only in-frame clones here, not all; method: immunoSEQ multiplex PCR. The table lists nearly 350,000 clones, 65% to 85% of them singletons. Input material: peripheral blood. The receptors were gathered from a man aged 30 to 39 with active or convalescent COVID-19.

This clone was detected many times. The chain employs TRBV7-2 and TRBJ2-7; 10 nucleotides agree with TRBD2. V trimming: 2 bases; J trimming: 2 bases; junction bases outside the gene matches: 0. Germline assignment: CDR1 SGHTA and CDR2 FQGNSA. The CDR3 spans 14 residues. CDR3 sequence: CASSLSGGAYEQYF. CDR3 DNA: TGTGCCAGCAGCTTAAGCGGGGGGGCCTACGAGCAGTACTTC.

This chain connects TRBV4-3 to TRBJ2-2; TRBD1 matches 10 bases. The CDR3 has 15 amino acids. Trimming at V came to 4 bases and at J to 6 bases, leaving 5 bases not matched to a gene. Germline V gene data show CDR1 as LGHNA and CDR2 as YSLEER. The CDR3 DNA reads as TGCGCCAGCAGCCCTCGGGACAGGGGTTCCGGGGAGCTGTTTTTT. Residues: CASSPRDRGSGELFF.

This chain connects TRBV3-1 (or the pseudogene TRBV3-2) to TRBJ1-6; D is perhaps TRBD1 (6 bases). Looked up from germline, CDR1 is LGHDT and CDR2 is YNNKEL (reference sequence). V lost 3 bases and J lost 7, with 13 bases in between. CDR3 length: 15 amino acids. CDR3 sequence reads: CASSQEQGANSPLHF. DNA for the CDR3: TGTGCCAGCAGCCAGGAACAGGGAGCAAATTCACCCCTCCACTTT.

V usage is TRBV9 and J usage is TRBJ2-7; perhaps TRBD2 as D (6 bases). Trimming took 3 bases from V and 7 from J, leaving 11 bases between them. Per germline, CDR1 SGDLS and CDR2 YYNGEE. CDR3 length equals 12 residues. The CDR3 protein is CASSGSRGEQYF. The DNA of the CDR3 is TGTGCCAGCAGCGGATCCCGGGGGGAGCAGTACTTC.

CDR3 sequence reads: CASSKSTEGFWRQPQHF. The CDR3 DNA sequence: TGTGCCAGCAGCAAATCCACCGAGGGTTTTTGGCGACAGCCCCAGCATTTT. The rearrangement joins TRBV21-1 to TRBJ1-5. TRBV21-1 is noted as a pseudogene. The CDR3 is 17 amino acids.

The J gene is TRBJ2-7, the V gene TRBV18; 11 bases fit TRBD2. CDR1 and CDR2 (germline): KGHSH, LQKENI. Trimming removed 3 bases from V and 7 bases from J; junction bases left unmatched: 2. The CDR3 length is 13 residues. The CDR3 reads CASSPASGGEQYF. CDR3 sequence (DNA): TGTGCCAGCTCACCGGCTAGCGGGGGGGAGCAGTACTTC.

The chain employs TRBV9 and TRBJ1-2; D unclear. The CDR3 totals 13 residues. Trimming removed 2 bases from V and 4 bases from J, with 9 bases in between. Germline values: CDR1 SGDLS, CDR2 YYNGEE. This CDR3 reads CASSVGQAYGYTF. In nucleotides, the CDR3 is TGTGCCAGCAGCGTGGGCCAGGCCTATGGCTACACCTTC.

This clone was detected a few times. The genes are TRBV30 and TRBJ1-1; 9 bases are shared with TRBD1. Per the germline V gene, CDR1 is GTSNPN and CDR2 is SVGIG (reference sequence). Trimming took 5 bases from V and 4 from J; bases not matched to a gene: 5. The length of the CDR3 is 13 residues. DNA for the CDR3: TGTGCCTGGGCTAGACAGGGGGGCACTGAAGCTTTCTTT. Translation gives CAWARQGGTEAFF.

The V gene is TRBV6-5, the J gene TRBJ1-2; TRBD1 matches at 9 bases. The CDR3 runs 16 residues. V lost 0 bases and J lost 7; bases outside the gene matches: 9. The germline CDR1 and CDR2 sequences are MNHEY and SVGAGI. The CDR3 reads CASSYSKGTGWFGYTF. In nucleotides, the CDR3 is TGTGCCAGCAGTTACTCGAAAGGGACAGGGTGGTTTGGCTACACCTTC.

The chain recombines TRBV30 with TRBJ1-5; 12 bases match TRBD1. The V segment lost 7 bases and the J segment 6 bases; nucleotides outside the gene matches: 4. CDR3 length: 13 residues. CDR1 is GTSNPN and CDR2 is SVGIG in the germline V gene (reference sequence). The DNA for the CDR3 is TGTGCCTTGGGACAGGGGGCAGGTCAGCCCCAGCATTTT. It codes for CALGQGAGQPQHF.